This T cell receptor (beta chain) stems from a study of PD-1 blockade in classical Hodgkin lymphoma (dated by TCRdb to about 2020). Concerning the study at large: Nivolumab dosing was 3 mg/kg intravenously every 2 weeks, continuing until either disease progression or unacceptable toxicity. To define a peripheral blood immune signature of response to PD-1 blockade in classical Hodgkin lymphoma, the study combined TCR beta sequencing with CyTOF.

In the paper's terms, the time point label means: cycle 1 day 1 (C1D1), immediately before nivolumab initiation. Every trial patient had relapsed after autologous stem cell transplantation, and cohorts A, B and C differed in prior brentuximab vedotin exposure. The trial cohort comprised some 60 patients with relapsed/refractory classical Hodgkin lymphoma whose best overall responses were complete response, partial response or progressive disease. Trial patients were treated with single-agent nivolumab in the multi-cohort phase II CheckMate 205 trial. An independent review committee assessed best overall response by applying the 2007 International Working Group response criteria. Trial PBMCs were collected immediately before nivolumab initiation (C1D1) and during therapy at cycle 2 day 1 and cycle 4 day 1. Peripheral blood was collected in 8 mL Vacutainer Cell Preparation Tubes, from which PBMCs were isolated by centrifugation and then cryopreserved.

Genomic DNA was isolated using the Qiagen DNeasy kit from unsorted PBMCs as well as from negatively selected CD4+ and CD8+ fractions. Using primers that anneal to V and J segments, immunoSEQ multiplex PCR amplified the TCR beta CDR3 regions. A synthetic immune receptor repertoire was used to minimize amplification bias, and any residual bias was removed computationally once sequencing was done. The paper's processing steps were these. Repertoire diversity was quantified as the Shannon entropy index using custom Python scripts. Unsorted, CD4+ and CD8+ repertoires were analyzed separately, except for combined analyses in which CD4+ and CD8+ sequences were merged in silico. A clone was considered expanded if an increase in frequency of at least 2-fold after treatment relative to C1D1 was found, and a pseudocount of 0.5 was applied to clones undetected at baseline. Clones with 0 or 1 copy at C1D1 were defined as singleton clones, while clones with 2 or more copies were defined as non-singleton clones. Clones expanded in unsorted samples were assigned a CD4+, CD8+ or unknown annotation through matching of protein sequences in sorted samples from the same patient. Wilcoxon tests on paired samples were used to test changes in diversity from C1D1 to C4D1. The clones in this table, taken by TCRdb from immuneACCESS, are in-frame only. Not every clone is retained; where verified, under half of the shortfall comes from an unresolved V gene, and the cause of the rest is unknown. The V and J calls and clone size were taken over from that table, and D and trimming were inferred from the DNA. The sample yields roughly 97,000 clones; 65% to 85% were counted once. The top ten constitute more than 10% of the sample.

General study outcomes and caveats: Baseline TCR diversity was reported to be lower in newly diagnosed patients than in healthy donors and to be lower still in relapsed/refractory patients. Diversity was lower in patients who began nivolumab less than 1 year after ASCT, so these patients were left out of later analyses to avoid confounding by immune reconstitution. By C4D1, a significant rise was seen in CD4+ TCR diversity but not in CD8+ TCR diversity (p=0.0027 vs p=0.16), and the rise was most apparent among complete responders (p=0.02). Trial patients achieving complete response had baseline diversity similar to newly diagnosed patients, whereas partial responders and progressors had significantly lower diversity. The study was limited to a single clinical trial cohort, and causes of repertoire differences, possibly disease activity or prior therapy, remained undefined.

Reading from cysteine to phenylalanine, the CDR3 counts 14 amino acids. The DNA shown is the 42-base CDR3, in frame from base 1. V is cut by 5 bases and J by 3 bases, and the space between the germline ends is 14 bases. As encoded in the germline V gene (reference sequence), CDR1 is MNHNY while CDR2 is SVGAGI. On this clone: The target of this receptor is not known. Base qualities are not provided; no much larger clone lies one nucleotide away.

The sequence was collected from a human donor with classical Hodgkin lymphoma. The V and J segments used are TRBV6-6 and TRBJ2-7; TRBD1 is a weak D gene call, 6 bases matching. Sample: peripheral blood mononuclear cells (PBMCs), taken at baseline. The CDR3 sequence is CASSNRVRVYEQYF. The DNA reads as follows: TGTGCCAGCAGTAACAGGGTTAGGGTCTACGAGCAGTACTTC.